One and the same sample provided the 15 T cell receptor beta chains below, sequenced in a study of identical twins (dated by TCRdb to about 2016). The library was prepared using 5' RACE. Sequencing relied on an Illumina HiSeq 2000. TCRdb's own reprocessing of the public reads used fastp at Q25 and MiXCR and kept productive beta chains. Rows merge per CDR3 protein into single entries with the most common DNA and genes. For this sample the table gives roughly 250,000 distinct CDR3 sequences, of which 7% to 8.5% were detected only once. Around 5.4% of the sample goes to the ten largest clones. The data were also submitted as part of a second study, on yellow fever vaccine responses in identical twins.

Material for sequencing was CD8+ T cells sorted from blood. Every receptor here comes from a woman aged 18 to 35 in good health.

This clonotype was seen a few times. The chain links TRBV7-9 to TRBJ2-1; possible D gene TRBD2, 6 bases. V dropped 10 bases and J dropped 0 bases, with 16 bases sitting between them. The CDR3 is made up of 15 amino acids. Germline V gene lookup returns CDR1 SEHNR and CDR2 FQNEAQ (reference sequence). The CDR3 DNA reads as TGTGCCACCAAATTAGCGGATACCTCCTACAATGAGCAGTTCTTC. Protein product: CATKLADTSYNEQFF.

This clonotype was picked up a small number of times. The chain has TRBV7-8 and TRBJ2-5, with TRBD2 identical over 9 bases. Unmatched junction bases numbered 4, after V lost 4 bases and J lost 1 base. Germline V gene lookup returns CDR1 SGHVS and CDR2 FQNEAQ. This CDR3 has 15 residues. The CDR3 loop reads CASSYSGSVQETQYF. The DNA for the CDR3 is TGTGCCAGCAGCTATAGCGGGAGTGTCCAAGAGACCCAGTACTTC.

The V call is TRBV12-3 or TRBV12-4, the J call TRBJ2-7; 7 positions agree with TRBD2. The trim removed 3 bases at V and 2 bases at J, leaving 4 bases unmatched. CDR3 length: 14 amino acids. The chain's CDR3 is CASSFAGLAYEQYF. The CDR3 DNA is TGTGCCAGCAGTTTCGCCGGACTAGCCTACGAGCAGTACTTC.

This clonotype was seen a handful of times. V usage is TRBV4-1 and J usage is TRBJ2-1, with 12 positions matching TRBD2. The germline V gene encodes CDR1 MGHRA and CDR2 YSYEKL. The CDR3 length is 17 residues. J gave up 4 bases and V 5 bases, and 9 bases lay outside the gene matches. The CDR3 sequence is CASSTGLAGNRYNEQFF. The DNA of the CDR3 is TGCGCCAGCAGCACGGGACTAGCGGGCAATCGATACAATGAGCAGTTCTTC.

This clonotype was seen only a few times. The chain joins TRBV4-2 to TRBJ2-7; D perhaps matches TRBD2 (5 bases). The CDR3 totals 14 residues. Germline values: CDR1 LGHNA, CDR2 YNFKEQ. V was trimmed by 4 bases and J by 2 bases, leaving 12 bases between them. The CDR3 sequence: CASSRDYGAYEQYV. The CDR3, as DNA: TGTGCCAGCAGCCGCGACTATGGGGCCTACGAGCAGTACGTC.

This clonotype was counted at least ten times. The chain has TRBV5-1 and TRBJ2-1; 8 bases line up with TRBD2. The trim removed 5 bases at V and 5 bases at J, leaving 12 bases unmatched. CDR3 length: 16 residues. Looked up from germline, CDR1 is SGHRS and CDR2 is YFSETQ. CDR3 coding DNA: TGCGCCAGCAGGCCACATGGACTAGCCGCAAACAATGAGCAGTTCTTC. It is translated as CASRPHGLAANNEQFF.

This clonotype was found a few times. V gene TRBV2 combines with J gene TRBJ2-2, with D maybe TRBD2 (6 bases). This CDR3 has 13 amino acids. V was shortened by 7 bases and J by 5 bases, with 11 bases between the two germline ends. The V gene's germline CDR1 is SNHLY and CDR2 FYNNEI. CDR3 sequence reads: CASIGGGTGELFF. The DNA of the CDR3 is TGTGCCAGCATCGGAGGAGGGACCGGGGAGCTGTTTTTT.

This chain links TRBV7-8 with TRBJ2-1; 8 bases fit TRBD2. The CDR3 totals 17 residues. Germline assignment: CDR1 SGHVS and CDR2 FQNEAQ. V gave up 2 bases and J gave up 7 bases; unmatched junction bases: 13. The CDR3 DNA reads as TGTGCCAGCAGCTTAATAGGTCAAGCGGGAGCTCGGAATGAGCAGTTCTTC. This sequence encodes CASSLIGQAGARNEQFF.

This chain joins TRBV2 and TRBJ1-1; no definite D call. Germline-derived CDR1 and CDR2 are SNHLY and FYNNEI. Trimming removed 10 bases from V and 2 bases from J, with 14 bases in between. CDR3 length equals 13 residues. The CDR3 is CATLPGRNTEAFF. CDR3 nucleotides: TGTGCCACCTTACCAGGCAGAAACACTGAAGCTTTCTTT.

This clonotype was picked up a small number of times. The rearrangement joins TRBV9 to TRBJ2-1, with D possibly matching TRBD2 (6 bases). There are 15 residues in the CDR3. The V end was cut by 4 bases, the J end by 4 bases, with 15 bases between. In germline, CDR1 is SGDLS, CDR2 YYNGEE. DNA for the CDR3: TGTGCCAGCAGCCCCGGAGGGGCGTTGTACAATGAGCAGTTCTTC. Residues: CASSPGGALYNEQFF.

Worth noting for this clonotype: Germline is not matched at one junction end, which may reflect a read error. V is TRBV2 and J is TRBJ2-2, with 9 positions matching TRBD1. This CDR3 is built from 21 residues. From germline, CDR1 is SNHLY and CDR2 FYNNEI. The CDR3 reads CANSEVFRRVPGTGIGGELFF. CDR3 nucleotides: TGTGCCAACAGTGAAGTTTTCCGGAGAGTCCCCGGGACAGGGATTGGCGGGGAGCTGTTTTTT.

This clonotype was observed a handful of times. The chain uses TRBV7-6 and TRBJ1-3; 7 bases line up with TRBD1. V dropped 0 bases and J dropped 0; count of bases not matched to a gene: 11. The CDR3 contains 19 residues. Germline CDR1 and CDR2: SGHVS and FNYEAQ. CDR3 sequence: CASSLAVWGTANSGNTIYF. For the CDR3, the DNA is TGTGCCAGCAGCTTAGCGGTCTGGGGGACAGCTAACTCTGGAAACACCATATATTTT.

CDR3 DNA sequence: TGCAGTGCTAGCGGTGGTTGGGGCTACGAGCAGTACGTC. Protein: CSASGGWGYEQYV. The chain carries TRBV20-1 and TRBJ2-7; no definite D call. V shed 3 bases and J shed 3 bases, with 12 bases lying between them. Germline CDR1 reads DFQATT; CDR2 reads SNEGSKA (reference sequence). There are 13 residues in the CDR3.

This clonotype was observed many times. The gene calls are TRBV29-1 and TRBJ2-7; tentative D call: TRBD2 (5 bases). The germline V gene encodes CDR1 SQVTM and CDR2 ANQGSEA. With 4 bases removed from V and 4 bases from J, the gap between germline ends came to 8 bases. The CDR3 is 11 amino acids. The CDR3 region is CSVGEKYEQYF. Written as DNA, the CDR3 is TGCAGCGTTGGGGAGAAATACGAGCAGTACTTC.

In this sample, this clonotype turned up many times. This chain uses TRBV15 with TRBJ2-5; D not resolved. The germline V gene encodes CDR1 LNHNV and CDR2 YYDKDF (reference sequence). This CDR3 comprises 14 residues. V lost 5 bases and J 0 bases, leaving 10 bases between the germline ends. CDR3 DNA sequence: TGTGCCACCAGCCCGGGTACCTACCAAGAGACCCAGTACTTC. Its translation is CATSPGTYQETQYF.